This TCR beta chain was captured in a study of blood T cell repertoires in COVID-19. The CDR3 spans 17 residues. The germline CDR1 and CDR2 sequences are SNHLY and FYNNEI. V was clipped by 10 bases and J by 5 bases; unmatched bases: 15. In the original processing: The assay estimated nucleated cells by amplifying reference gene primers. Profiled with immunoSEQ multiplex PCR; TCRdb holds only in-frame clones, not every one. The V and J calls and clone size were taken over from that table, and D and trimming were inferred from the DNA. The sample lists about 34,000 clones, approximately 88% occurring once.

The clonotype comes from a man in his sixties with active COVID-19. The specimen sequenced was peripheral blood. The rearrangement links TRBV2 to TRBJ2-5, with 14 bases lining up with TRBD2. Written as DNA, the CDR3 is TGTGCCACCCAGCAGAGCGGGACTAGCGGGAGTGGCGAGACCCAGTACTTC. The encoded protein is CATQQSGTSGSGETQYF.